Each of the 7 T cell receptor beta chains below was sequenced from the same sample in a study of cytomegalovirus exposure and HLA in healthy donors. The PCR contained 60 Vbeta and 13 Jbeta primers. Assay used: immunoSEQ multiplex PCR; TCRdb lists only in-frame clones, some missing. The sample records over 250,000 clones, roughly 70% being singletons. Sequences were obtained from PBMCs. These receptors were taken from a female donor in good health and CMV-seronegative.

This chain uses TRBV7-9 with TRBJ1-2; D might be TRBD1 (6 bases). In germline, CDR1 is SEHNR, CDR2 FQNEAQ (reference sequence). V lost 5 bases, J lost 4 bases, and 11 bases lay in between. The CDR3 is made up of 13 amino acids. Here the CDR3 reads CASSERTAYGYTF. CDR3 DNA sequence: TGTGCCAGCAGCGAAAGGACAGCCTATGGCTACACCTTC.

This chain uses TRBV6-5 with TRBJ2-7, with a possible D match to TRBD1 (5 bases). CDR3 length: 13 residues. V lost 6 bases to trimming and J lost 1 base, with 10 bases between them. The germline CDR1 and CDR2 sequences are MNHEY and SVGAGI. CDR3 nucleotides: TGTGCCAGCAGCTCAGACAGATCCTACGAGCAGTACTTC. Translation: CASSSDRSYEQYF.

V is TRBV19 and J is TRBJ2-3, with 7 bases aligning to TRBD2. CDR3 length: 14 residues. Unmatched junction bases numbered 11, after V lost 9 bases and J lost 5 bases. Germline CDR1 LNHDA, CDR2 SQIVND (reference sequence). CDR3 sequence: CASASAGGRDTQYF. DNA of the CDR3: TGTGCCAGCGCTAGCGCCGGGGGGAGAGATACGCAGTATTTT. Looking up the rest from reference TRBV19 and TRBJ2-3 gives the full variable domain: DGGITQSPKYLFRKEGQNVTLSCEQNLNHDAMYWYRQDPGQGLRLIYYSQIVNDFQKGDIAEGYSVSREKKESFPLTVTSAQKNPTAFYLCASASAGGRDTQYFGPGTRLTVL.

This clone was counted a single time. The chain carries TRBV6-1 and TRBJ1-1; the D is unclear. Germline CDR1 and CDR2: MNHNS and SASEGT. V dropped 7 bases and J dropped 7 bases, with 13 bases sitting between them. CDR3 size: 12 residues. Here the CDR3 DNA reads TGTGCCAGCACCCTGGTCGGCGGTGAAGCTTTCTTT. Protein product: CASTLVGGEAFF.

The sample holds a few counts of this clone. The chain carries TRBV30 and TRBJ1-2; 9 positions match TRBD1. Trimming cost V 1 base and J 7 bases; bases outside gene matches: 13. Germline V CDR1 and CDR2: GTSNPN, SVGIG (reference sequence). CDR3 length: 16 amino acids. CDR3 region: CAWSALRTGVRGGYTF. The CDR3 bases are TGTGCCTGGAGTGCCTTGAGGACAGGGGTTCGGGGTGGCTACACCTTC.

The chain has TRBV27 and TRBJ1-1; 8 nucleotides match TRBD1. Trimming took 6 bases from V and 6 from J; bases not matched to a gene: 12. The CDR3 runs to 15 residues. Germline CDR1 MNHEY, CDR2 SMNVEV (reference sequence). CDR3 sequence reads: CASRILQGVESEAFF. The CDR3, as DNA: TGTGCCAGCAGAATTCTACAGGGGGTAGAATCTGAAGCTTTCTTT.

This clone was seen only once. The gene calls are TRBV6-1 and TRBJ2-2, with 9 bases that match TRBD1. Losses at the gene ends were 0 bases for V and 7 bases for J; bases not matched to a gene: 6. CDR3 length equals 16 residues. The germline V gene has CDR1 MNHNS and CDR2 SASEGT. The CDR3 sequence is CASSEAGTGGYGELFF. The CDR3 DNA reads TGTGCCAGCAGTGAAGCGGGAACAGGGGGCTACGGGGAGCTGTTTTTT.